A single sample is the source of the 7 T cell receptor beta chains below, sequenced in a study of early stage breast cancer tumors. The assay was immunoSEQ multiplex PCR, and TCRdb's table has in-frame clones only and misses some. The sample holds roughly 53,000 clones; about 90% are singletons and the top ten take 4% to 5.5%. The sequenced material came from blood. Every receptor here comes from a person aged 65 to 85 with breast cancer.

This clone occurred a few times. The gene calls are TRBV11-2 and TRBJ1-2; D is undetermined. Germline V lookup: CDR1 SGHAT, CDR2 FQNNGV. This CDR3 is built from 11 residues. Between the trimmed V and J ends, which lost 3 bases and 6 bases, there was a span of 5 bases. The CDR3 DNA is TGTGCCAGCAGCTTCCGAGATGGCTACACCTTC. It is translated as CASSFRDGYTF.

CDR3 sequence reads: CASRPGQGELGYGYTF. DNA of the CDR3: TGTGCCAGCAGGCCGGGACAGGGGGAACTGGGGTATGGCTACACCTTC. The rearrangement uses TRBV27 and TRBJ1-2, with TRBD1 matching 11 bases. CDR1 is MNHEY, CDR2 SMNVEV, per germline (reference sequence). The CDR3 has 16 amino acids. The V segment lost 6 bases and the J segment 5 bases; nucleotides outside the gene matches: 11.

This chain uses TRBV29-1 with TRBJ2-3; no clear D gene. This CDR3 comprises 13 residues. Trimming removed 3 bases from V and 1 base from J, with 8 bases in between. CDR1 and CDR2 from the germline V gene are SQVTM and ANQGSEA. This CDR3 reads CSVDEAGTDTQYF. In DNA, the CDR3 is TGCAGCGTTGATGAGGCTGGCACAGATACGCAGTATTTT.

The V and J genes are TRBV10-3 and TRBJ2-1, with TRBD2 identical over 13 bases. V was clipped by 2 bases and J by 6 bases; unmatched bases: 1. The germline V gene encodes CDR1 ENHRY and CDR2 SYGVKD. CDR3 length: 15 amino acids. CDR3 in DNA: TGTGCCATCAGTGAGGGACTAGCGGGAGTCAATGAGCAGTTCTTC. Protein: CAISEGLAGVNEQFF.

The chain joins TRBV10-3 to TRBJ2-3; 7 bases map to TRBD1. Germline CDR1 ENHRY, CDR2 SYGVKD. J lost 4 bases, V lost 9 bases, and 7 bases had no gene match. The CDR3 sequence is 13 residues long. The CDR3 region is CAISRTGSDTQYF. In nucleotides, the CDR3 is TGTGCCATTTCGAGGACAGGCTCAGATACGCAGTATTTT.

The chain employs TRBV19 and TRBJ2-3; 11 bases agree with TRBD2. The CDR3 length is 17 residues. Unmatched junction bases numbered 12, after V lost 4 bases and J lost 6 bases. From germline, CDR1 is LNHDA and CDR2 SQIVND (reference sequence). In nucleotides, the CDR3 is TGTGCCAGTAGTAATCCCTTAGCGGGAGGGCCGGGGGATACGCAGTATTTT. Amino acids: CASSNPLAGGPGDTQYF.

This rearrangement joins TRBV18 to TRBJ2-7, with 9 bases identical to TRBD1. This CDR3 is 16 amino acids long. After removal of 4 bases from V and 0 bases from J, the junction contained 7 bases not matched to a gene. Germline V gives CDR1 KGHSH, CDR2 LQKENI. The CDR3 is CASSLKQGALSYEQYF. CDR3 DNA: TGTGCCAGCTCACTTAAACAGGGGGCTCTCTCCTACGAGCAGTACTTC.